The 20 T cell receptor beta chains in this list originate from one sample, sequenced in a study of CD8 T cells in ankylosing spondylitis. TCRdb reprocessed the 5' RACE reads via MiXCR and lists one record per CDR3 protein. The sample carries about 130,000 distinct CDR3 sequences, about 7% recorded once. The sequencing input was blood, either unsorted or a sorted T cell fraction (not recorded which). The source is a male donor with ankylosing spondylitis or in good health (not recorded which).

This clonotype came up many times. V is TRBV29-1 and J is TRBJ2-3, with D unresolved. The V gene's germline CDR1 is SQVTM and CDR2 ANQGSEA. V lost 5 bases to trimming and J lost 0 bases, with 9 bases between them. This CDR3 contains 13 residues. The CDR3 loop is CSVSSSSTDTQYF. CDR3 in DNA: TGCAGCGTTTCTAGTTCTAGCACAGATACGCAGTATTTT.

This clonotype was detected many times. This chain joins TRBV15 and TRBJ1-2; D remains ambiguous. The V gene's germline CDR1 is LNHNV and CDR2 YYDKDF (reference sequence). The CDR3 is 12 amino acids. Trimming removed 0 bases at V and 9 bases at J, with 8 bases between. CDR3 region: CATSREGISYTF. The CDR3 bases are TGTGCCACCAGCAGAGAGGGGATTAGCTACACCTTC.

This clonotype was recorded at least ten times. The chain is built from TRBV12-3 or TRBV12-4 and TRBJ1-4; a weak D match, TRBD1 (5 bases). V dropped 6 bases and J dropped 0 bases, with 8 bases sitting between them. This CDR3 spans 14 amino acids. As DNA, the CDR3 is TGTGCCAGCAGACCACAGGCAACTAATGAAAAACTGTTTTTT. This sequence encodes CASRPQATNEKLFF.

This clonotype was detected many times. This chain connects TRBV21-1 to TRBJ2-1; the table's D call, TRBD2, has no DNA check behind it. TRBV21-1 is a pseudogene. This CDR3 has 17 amino acids. CDR3 nucleotide sequence: TGTGCCAGCAGCGCCCGTGGTAGCGGCTCAACCTACAATGAGCAGTTCTTC. This codes for CASSARGSGSTYNEQFF.

This clonotype has ten or more counts. The V gene is TRBV5-1, the J gene TRBJ2-1; D uncertain. V lost 4 bases and J lost 5, with 7 bases in between. The length of the CDR3 is 12 residues. Germline assignment: CDR1 SGHRS and CDR2 YFSETQ. The CDR3 is CASSQPNNEQFF. The CDR3 DNA reads TGCGCCAGCAGCCAACCGAACAATGAGCAGTTCTTC.

Ten or more counts support this clonotype. J is TRBJ1-1 and V is TRBV18; 8 bases match TRBD1. The CDR3 is made up of 16 amino acids. The germline CDR1 and CDR2 sequences are KGHSH and LQKENI. J was trimmed by 4 bases and V by 4 bases; bases with no gene match: 11. The DNA for the CDR3 is TGTGCCAGCTCACTCACCCCCAGGGGGCGCCTCACTGAAGCTTTCTTT. Amino acid sequence: CASSLTPRGRLTEAFF.

This clonotype was recorded many times. This chain links TRBV7-2 with TRBJ1-1, with D possibly being TRBD1 (5 bases). The CDR3 runs 14 residues. Deletions cut 6 bases from V and 5 bases from J, with 16 bases between. CDR1 and CDR2 from the germline V gene are SGHTA and FQGNSA. The CDR3 DNA reads as TGTGCCAGCAGAACACAGGCCGGCTGGACTGAAGCTTTCTTT. Translated: CASRTQAGWTEAFF.

Many counts were recorded for this clonotype. The V call is TRBV29-1, the J call TRBJ2-5, with TRBD1 matching 7 bases. With 8 bases clipped from V and 0 bases from J, the junction kept 9 bases outside the gene matches. The CDR3 covers 14 residues. Germline V gene lookup returns CDR1 SQVTM and CDR2 ANQGSEA. The CDR3 bases are TGCAGCTACCGACCGGGACAGAACCAAGAGACCCAGTACTTC. Protein: CSYRPGQNQETQYF.

This clonotype was seen many times. The germline gene is not matched at one end of the junction; a read error may be the cause. The rearrangement links TRBV29-1 to TRBJ2-1; D remains unclear. The CDR3 consists of 12 residues. Looked up from germline, CDR1 is SQVTM and CDR2 is ANQGSEA. In DNA, the CDR3 is TGCAGCCTTGACAACTCCTACAATGAGCAGTTCTTC. This translates into CSLDNSYNEQFF.

Ten or more counts support this clonotype. V gene TRBV3-1 combines with J gene TRBJ2-7; 9 bases match TRBD2. Unmatched junction bases numbered 5, after V lost 1 base and J lost 1 base. CDR3 size: 16 residues. Germline assignment: CDR1 LGHDT and CDR2 YNNKEL (reference sequence). This CDR3 reads CASSQALAGLSYEQYF. CDR3 in DNA: TGTGCCAGCAGCCAAGCGCTAGCGGGACTATCCTACGAGCAGTACTTC.

This chain links TRBV20-1 with TRBJ2-1, with 8 bases fitting TRBD2. Germline V gives CDR1 DFQATT, CDR2 SNEGSKA (reference sequence). The CDR3 covers 15 residues. DNA of the CDR3: TGCTGTGTTAGTTGGCGGGAGGAAATCTACAATGAGCAGTTCTTC. Translating gives CCVSWREEIYNEQFF.

This clonotype has at least ten counts. In DNA, the CDR3 is TGCAGTGTCCCGGACAGGGCACACAATGAGCAGTTCTTC. Its protein product is CSVPDRAHNEQFF. The rearrangement links TRBV20-1 to TRBJ2-1, with 8 bases matching TRBD1. The CDR3 runs to 13 residues. Germline V gene data show CDR1 as DFQATT and CDR2 as SNEGSKA (reference sequence). V was clipped by 7 bases and J by 5 bases; unmatched bases: 7.

This clonotype appeared many times. This chain joins TRBV5-1 and TRBJ2-3, with TRBD2 identical over 11 bases. Germline-derived CDR1 and CDR2 are SGHRS and YFSETQ. J was trimmed by 2 bases and V by 4 bases; bases with no gene match: 9. The CDR3 consists of 17 residues. CDR3: CASSPVAGGSYTDTQYF. The CDR3 DNA reads TGCGCCAGCAGCCCAGTAGCGGGGGGGTCATACACAGATACGCAGTATTTT.

This clonotype was detected many times. The rearrangement uses TRBV20-1 and TRBJ2-2; D is undetermined. The CDR3 has 13 amino acids. Deletions cut 7 bases from V and 4 bases from J, with 13 bases between. Germline-derived CDR1 and CDR2 are DFQATT and SNEGSKA (reference sequence). The CDR3 DNA reads as TGCAGTGTCCCCCAGCAGGTCACCGGGGAGCTGTTTTTT. Translated, it gives CSVPQQVTGELFF.

J is TRBJ2-3 and V is TRBV27; the D gene could be TRBD1 or TRBD2 (5 bases each). The CDR3 length is 15 residues. Germline V CDR1 and CDR2: MNHEY, SMNVEV (reference sequence). The ends were cut back, 0 bases at V and 4 bases at J, with 11 bases in the middle. CDR3 DNA sequence: TGTGCCAGCAGTTTATCCTCGGGACGGGCAGATACGCAGTATTTT. Translating it yields CASSLSSGRADTQYF.

This clonotype was seen at least ten times. The genes are TRBV5-6 and TRBJ2-7, with 8 bases identical to TRBD2. The CDR3 consists of 12 residues. Unmatched junction bases numbered 2, after V lost 6 bases and J lost 3 bases. Germline values: CDR1 SGHDT, CDR2 YYEEEE. The CDR3 DNA is TGTGCCAGCACAACTAGCGGCTACGAGCAGTACTTC. Residues: CASTTSGYEQYF. The whole variable domain, remainder taken from reference TRBV5-6 and TRBJ2-7, is DAGVTQSPTHLIKTRGQQVTLRCSPKSGHDTVSWYQQALGQGPQFIFQYYEEEERQRGNFPDRFSGHQFPNYSSELNVNALLLGDSALYLCASTTSGYEQYFGPGTRLTVT.

This chain's CDR3 is CASSYFRLASDTQYF. The DNA of the CDR3 is TGTGCCAGCAGTTACTTCCGGCTAGCCTCAGATACGCAGTATTTT. The V gene is TRBV6-2 or TRBV6-3, the J gene TRBJ2-3; D perhaps matches TRBD2 (5 bases). There are 15 residues in the CDR3. Trimming took off 1 base at V and 4 bases at J, with 12 bases between the two ends. Germline V CDR1 and CDR2: MNHEY, SVGEGT.

This clonotype appeared many times. The V gene is TRBV7-9, the J gene TRBJ1-4; D gene unclear. The CDR3 sequence is 13 residues long. Trimming cost V 8 bases and J 2 bases, with 9 bases left between them. From germline, CDR1 is SEHNR and CDR2 FQNEAQ (reference sequence). The CDR3 protein is CASGGGTNEKLFF. The CDR3 bases are TGTGCCAGCGGCGGTGGTACTAATGAAAAACTGTTTTTT.

This sequence joins TRBV10-3 and TRBJ2-6; 10 positions agree with TRBD1. The trim removed 7 bases at V and 2 bases at J, leaving 2 bases unmatched. The germline gives CDR1 ENHRY, CDR2 SYGVKD. This CDR3 has 15 amino acids. The CDR3 reads CAITGQGAGANVLTF. CDR3 sequence (DNA): TGTGCCATCACCGGACAGGGGGCTGGGGCCAACGTCCTGACTTTC.

This clonotype was observed at least ten times. V gene TRBV19 combines with J gene TRBJ2-5; 10 bases fit TRBD1. Germline CDR1 is LNHDA and CDR2 is SQIVND (reference sequence). The CDR3 has 13 amino acids. V lost 9 bases and J lost 4; bases outside the gene matches: 5. This CDR3 reads CASGTGARETQYF. DNA for the CDR3: TGTGCCAGCGGGACAGGGGCGCGAGAGACCCAGTACTTC.